This is a list of T cell receptor beta chains from one sample in a study of blood T cell repertoires in COVID-19. Libraries were prepared by immunoSEQ multiplex PCR; TCRdb keeps only in-frame clonotypes and omits some of them. The table has under 200,000 clones, approximately 85% seen once. Input material: peripheral blood. The receptors were gathered from a woman at least 80 years old with acute or convalescent COVID-19. The CDR3 runs from the conserved cysteine through the conserved F or W. Only some rows state a clone size, as once, few, many or a class for expanded clones.

v_gene	abundance	j_gene	CDR3aa
TRBV2	-	TRBJ2-7	CASSARTPYEQYF
TRBV5-6	-	TRBJ1-2	CASSWGEVVGYTF
TRBV20-1	-	TRBJ1-4	CSASTSANEKLFF
TRBV6-5	few	TRBJ2-1	CASSYAGLAVDEQFF
TRBV6-2/TRBV6-3	-	TRBJ2-7	CASSYPLLSYEQYF
TRBV9	once	TRBJ1-6	CASSPGLEESPLHF
TRBV9	once	TRBJ2-4	CASSGLAGGTNIQYF
TRBV14	few	TRBJ1-2	CASSQDLGVVGYTF
TRBV29-1	-	TRBJ2-3	CSAFGTSGRAPNTDTQYF
TRBV6-5	-	TRBJ1-1	CASSYAQGTRGSVAFF
TRBV12-3/TRBV12-4	-	TRBJ2-1	CASNGTPNEQFF
TRBV9	once	TRBJ2-3	CASSPDSRADTQYF
TRBV5-6	-	TRBJ1-1	CASSLEKGAGVNTEAFF
TRBV2	-	TRBJ2-3	CASKASGSTDTQYF
TRBV7-2	-	TRBJ2-1	CASSSQVQAGANNEQFF
TRBV5-1	-	TRBJ1-1	CASIAQGARTEAFF
TRBV6-1	-	TRBJ1-1	CASSEAPPRGAEAFF
TRBV6-6	-	TRBJ2-1	CASSTGSYNEQFF
TRBV6-1	-	TRBJ1-4	CASSETGVNEKLFF
TRBV6-2/TRBV6-3	-	TRBJ2-1	CASSFAQGVPYNEQFF